The rows below give T cell receptor beta chains drawn from one sample of a study of T cells in Graves' hyperthyroidism and ophthalmopathy. TCRdb redid the calling of the multiplex PCR reads with MiXCR, one entry per CDR3 protein. In the table there are roughly 300,000 distinct CDR3 sequences, less than 30% of which are singletons. The sample comprised blood. These receptors came from a man aged 35 to 55 with Graves' hyperthyroidism that later progressed to Graves' ophthalmopathy. Each CDR3 is given with its conserved first and last residue. The D gene is left open where the match is weak. Size tells how often a clone was seen (once, few, many) or the class of an expanded clone, and some rows leave it out.

cdr3_nt: TGTGCCAGCAGCCGACAGGGGTCCACAGATACGCAGTATTTT
cdr3_aa: CASSRQGSTDTQYF
d_call: TRBD1
clone_size: few
j_call: TRBJ2-3
v_call: TRBV3-1

cdr3_nt: TGTGCCACCAGTGACGCTACGTGGCCCCCGGGAGAGCAGTACTTC
cdr3_aa: CATSDATWPPGEQYF
d_call: -
clone_size: many
j_call: TRBJ2-7
v_call: TRBV24-1

cdr3_nt: TGTGCCAGCAGTAGTTGGACACAAGAGACCCAGTACTTC
cdr3_aa: CASSSWTQETQYF
d_call: -
clone_size: -
j_call: TRBJ2-5
v_call: TRBV2

cdr3_nt: TGTGCCAGCAGCCTACAGGGTGGGGGCTACGAGCAGTACTTC
cdr3_aa: CASSLQGGGYEQYF
d_call: -
clone_size: many
j_call: TRBJ2-7
v_call: TRBV7-2

cdr3_nt: TGTGCCAGCAGCTTATTTAGCGGGTCAATGGAGACCCAGTACTTC
cdr3_aa: CASSLFSGSMETQYF
d_call: TRBD2
clone_size: many
j_call: TRBJ2-5
v_call: TRBV11-3

cdr3_nt: TGTGCCAGCTCACCCAACCCGGATTTAGGACGACCCTACGAGCAGTACTTC
cdr3_aa: CASSPNPDLGRPYEQYF
d_call: -
clone_size: -
j_call: TRBJ2-7
v_call: TRBV18

cdr3_nt: TGTGCCAGCAGAACCGGGACAGGGAAGGAGGGGGAGCTGTTTTTT
cdr3_aa: CASRTGTGKEGELFF
d_call: TRBD1
clone_size: many
j_call: TRBJ2-2
v_call: TRBV6-1

cdr3_nt: TGTGCCAGCAGTGAAGCGCTTAGGGATACGCAGTATTTT
cdr3_aa: CASSEALRDTQYF
d_call: -
clone_size: many
j_call: TRBJ2-3
v_call: TRBV6-1

cdr3_nt: TGTGCCAGCAGCCCGTCAGCGGTGAAAAACATTCAGTACTTC
cdr3_aa: CASSPSAVKNIQYF
d_call: -
clone_size: few
j_call: TRBJ2-4
v_call: TRBV7-2

cdr3_nt: TGTGCCTGGAGTGTACAAGGGGGAAAGAGGAACACTGAAGCTTTCTTT
cdr3_aa: CAWSVQGGKRNTEAFF
d_call: -
clone_size: many
j_call: TRBJ1-1
v_call: TRBV30

cdr3_nt: TGCGCCAGCAGCTTGGGGGACACAGGACATGGCTACACCTTC
cdr3_aa: CASSLGDTGHGYTF
d_call: -
clone_size: many
j_call: TRBJ1-2
v_call: TRBV5-1

cdr3_nt: TGTGCCAGCAGCTTAAAGGCAGGGAACACTGAAGCTTTCTTT
cdr3_aa: CASSLKAGNTEAFF
d_call: -
clone_size: many
j_call: TRBJ1-1
v_call: TRBV7-3

cdr3_nt: TGTGCCAGCAGCAAAATTAGTCTAGCGGGAGGAAACACCGGGGAGCTGTTTTTT
cdr3_aa: CASSKISLAGGNTGELFF
d_call: TRBD2
clone_size: many
j_call: TRBJ2-2
v_call: TRBV9

cdr3_nt: TGTGCCACCGGGGACAGGGGAGTGGGAGAGACCCAGTACTTC
cdr3_aa: CATGDRGVGETQYF
d_call: TRBD1
clone_size: many
j_call: TRBJ2-5
v_call: TRBV19

cdr3_nt: TGTGCCAGCAGCTTTGTCCCCGGACAGGGAGGTGGCTACACCTTC
cdr3_aa: CASSFVPGQGGGYTF
d_call: TRBD1
clone_size: -
j_call: TRBJ1-2
v_call: TRBV11-2

cdr3_nt: TGTGCCAGCAGCGTAGAAGGAGCTCAGGACTACGAGCAGTACTTC
cdr3_aa: CASSVEGAQDYEQYF
d_call: -
clone_size: many
j_call: TRBJ2-7
v_call: TRBV9

cdr3_nt: TGTGCCAGCACCCAGGACTCCGGGGGCCAAGAGACCCAGTACTTC
cdr3_aa: CASTQDSGGQETQYF
d_call: -
clone_size: -
j_call: TRBJ2-5
v_call: TRBV12-3/TRBV12-4

cdr3_nt: TGTGCCAGCAGCTGGTTAGCGGGAGGTGAGACCCAGTACTTC
cdr3_aa: CASSWLAGGETQYF
d_call: TRBD2
clone_size: many
j_call: TRBJ2-5
v_call: TRBV11-3

cdr3_nt: TGTGCCAGCAGCCTTGCGACGACCCAGTACTTC
cdr3_aa: CASSLATTQYF
d_call: -
clone_size: many
j_call: TRBJ2-5
v_call: TRBV12-3/TRBV12-4

cdr3_nt: TGTGCCAGCAGCCCCCGGGACAGGGGGCGTAGCTATGGCTACACCTTC
cdr3_aa: CASSPRDRGRSYGYTF
d_call: TRBD1
clone_size: many
j_call: TRBJ1-2
v_call: TRBV7-9

cdr3_nt: TGTGCCAGTAGTATATTTCGCCAGGGGCGGGATACGGGCACTGAAGCTTTCTTT
cdr3_aa: CASSIFRQGRDTGTEAFF
d_call: -
clone_size: many
j_call: TRBJ1-1
v_call: TRBV19

cdr3_nt: TGTGCCAGCAGCTCGGGACAGATTGAAGCTTTCTTT
cdr3_aa: CASSSGQIEAFF
d_call: TRBD1
clone_size: many
j_call: TRBJ1-1
v_call: TRBV11-2

cdr3_nt: TGTGCCAGCAGAGGGGGATCCCACTACTACTACGAGCAGTACTTC
cdr3_aa: CASRGGSHYYYEQYF
d_call: -
clone_size: -
j_call: TRBJ2-7
v_call: TRBV28

cdr3_nt: TGTGCCAGCAGTTACTCTCCGCGGGTTGGCGGGGAGCTGTTTTTT
cdr3_aa: CASSYSPRVGGELFF
d_call: -
clone_size: -
j_call: TRBJ2-2
v_call: TRBV27

cdr3_nt: TGTGCCAGCAGTTTTTTTGGTTACCACTATGGCTACACCTTC
cdr3_aa: CASSFFGYHYGYTF
d_call: -
clone_size: many
j_call: TRBJ1-2
v_call: TRBV28

cdr3_nt: TGTGCCAGCACCCAGGGGGGTCAAGAGACCCAGTACTTC
cdr3_aa: CASTQGGQETQYF
d_call: -
clone_size: few
j_call: TRBJ2-5
v_call: TRBV6-1

cdr3_nt: TGTGCCAGCAGTCGACCGGACGGCCAAGAGACCCAGTACTTC
cdr3_aa: CASSRPDGQETQYF
d_call: -
clone_size: many
j_call: TRBJ2-5
v_call: TRBV6-5

cdr3_nt: TGTGCCAGCAGTTTGGGACCCGGTTCGTATCAGCCCCAGCATTTT
cdr3_aa: CASSLGPGSYQPQHF
d_call: -
clone_size: -
j_call: TRBJ1-5
v_call: TRBV12-3/TRBV12-4

cdr3_nt: TGCAGTGCTAGAGATAGGCTACGGGACAGAAGTCTCTTT
cdr3_aa: CSARDRLRDRSLF
d_call: TRBD1
clone_size: many
j_call: TRBJ1-1
v_call: TRBV20-1

cdr3_nt: TGTGCCAGCAGTGGCCCCAAGGACACAGGGGCGCACACCATATATTTT
cdr3_aa: CASSGPKDTGAHTIYF
d_call: TRBD1
clone_size: many
j_call: TRBJ1-3
v_call: TRBV6-1

cdr3_nt: TGTGCCAGCAGCTCCGACAGGGGAATTTCGTACTTC
cdr3_aa: CASSSDRGISYF
d_call: TRBD1
clone_size: many
j_call: TRBJ2-4
v_call: TRBV11-1

cdr3_nt: TGTGCCAGCAGTTACTTCGGGGATGGCTACACCTTC
cdr3_aa: CASSYFGDGYTF
d_call: -
clone_size: few
j_call: TRBJ1-2
v_call: TRBV6-5

cdr3_nt: TGTGCCAGCTCAGCGACAGGAACAGACTACGAGCAGTACTTC
cdr3_aa: CASSATGTDYEQYF
d_call: -
clone_size: many
j_call: TRBJ2-7
v_call: TRBV18

cdr3_nt: TGTGCCAGCAGCTTAGCAGGGACTCGCTACACCTTC
cdr3_aa: CASSLAGTRYTF
d_call: -
clone_size: many
j_call: TRBJ1-2
v_call: TRBV7-2

cdr3_nt: TGTGCCAGTAGTATAGAGGCGGGTCGCTCTGGAAACACCATATATTTT
cdr3_aa: CASSIEAGRSGNTIYF
d_call: -
clone_size: few
j_call: TRBJ1-3
v_call: TRBV19

cdr3_nt: TGTGCCAGTTTTTCTCCGAGGCGGTCCTACAATGAGCAGTTCTTC
cdr3_aa: CASFSPRRSYNEQFF
d_call: -
clone_size: -
j_call: TRBJ2-1
v_call: TRBV6-1

cdr3_nt: TGCAGTGCTAGCCCGACGAACGGGGAGCTGTTTTTT
cdr3_aa: CSASPTNGELFF
d_call: -
clone_size: many
j_call: TRBJ2-2
v_call: TRBV20-1

cdr3_nt: TGCAGTGCTAGTCTGGTCGGGACAGGGAACACTGAAGCTTTCTTT
cdr3_aa: CSASLVGTGNTEAFF
d_call: TRBD1
clone_size: many
j_call: TRBJ1-1
v_call: TRBV20-1

cdr3_nt: TGTGCCAGCAGTAGACAGGGGGCCACCGGGGAGCTGTTTTTT
cdr3_aa: CASSRQGATGELFF
d_call: TRBD1
clone_size: many
j_call: TRBJ2-2
v_call: TRBV12-3/TRBV12-4

cdr3_nt: TGCAGTGCTAGAGAACCCCGGGGAACCTACGAGCAGTACTTC
cdr3_aa: CSAREPRGTYEQYF
d_call: -
clone_size: once
j_call: TRBJ2-7
v_call: TRBV20-1